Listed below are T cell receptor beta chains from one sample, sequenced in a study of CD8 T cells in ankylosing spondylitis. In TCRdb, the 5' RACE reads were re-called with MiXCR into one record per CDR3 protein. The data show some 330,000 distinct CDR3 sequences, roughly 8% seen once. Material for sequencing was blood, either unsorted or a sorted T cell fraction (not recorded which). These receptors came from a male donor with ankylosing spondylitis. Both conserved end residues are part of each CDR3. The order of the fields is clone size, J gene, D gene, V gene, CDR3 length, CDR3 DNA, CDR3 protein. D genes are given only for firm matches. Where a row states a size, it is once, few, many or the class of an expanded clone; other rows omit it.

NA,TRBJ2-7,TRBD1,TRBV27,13,TGTGCCAGCAGTTGGGACAGGGACCACGAGCAGTACTTC,CASSWDRDHEQYF
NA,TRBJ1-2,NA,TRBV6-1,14,TGTGCCAGCAGCGCAACAGGGCCCACGGAGGGCTACCCCTTC,CASSATGPTEGYPF
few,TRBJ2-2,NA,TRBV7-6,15,TGTGCCAGCAGCCCCAGGAGACCGAGCACCGGGGAGCTGTTTTTT,CASSPRRPSTGELFF
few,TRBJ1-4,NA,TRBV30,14,TGTGCCTGGAGGGGAGCGCAAACTAATGAAAAACTGTTTTTT,CAWRGAQTNEKLFF
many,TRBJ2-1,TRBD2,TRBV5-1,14,TGCGCCAGCAGCGAGGTCCTAGCGGGTGGTGAGCAGTTCTTC,CASSEVLAGGEQFF
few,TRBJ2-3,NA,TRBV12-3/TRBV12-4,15,TGTGCCAGCAGCGAGGACGGTGCTAGCACAGATACGCAGTATTTT,CASSEDGASTDTQYF
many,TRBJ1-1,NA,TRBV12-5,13,TGTGCTAGTGTACCAGACAGGAACACTGAAGCTTTCTTT,CASVPDRNTEAFF
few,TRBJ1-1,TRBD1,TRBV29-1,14,TGCAGCGTTGAGGCCCGGACAGGGGCTTCTGAAGCTTTCTTT,CSVEARTGASEAFF
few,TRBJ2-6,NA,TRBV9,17,TGTGCCAGCAGAGCAGGGACTGCAGTCTCTGGGGCCAACGTCCTGACTTTC,CASRAGTAVSGANVLTF
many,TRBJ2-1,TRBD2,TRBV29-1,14,TGCAGCGTTATCCGGGAGGCCTCCTACAATGAGCAGTTCTTC,CSVIREASYNEQFF
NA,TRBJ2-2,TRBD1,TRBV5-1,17,TGCGCCAGCAGCCACGGACAGGGGAGCGCCGGGACCGGGGAGCTGTTTTTT,CASSHGQGSAGTGELFF
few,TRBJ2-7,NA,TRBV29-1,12,TGCAGCGTCAGAACCGGGACCTACGAGCAGTACTTC,CSVRTGTYEQYF
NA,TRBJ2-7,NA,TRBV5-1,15,TGCGCCAGCAGCTTGGCAGGGGTCCCAAGCACCGAGCAGTACTTC,CASSLAGVPSTEQYF
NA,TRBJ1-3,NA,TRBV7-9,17,TGTGCCAGCAGCTTAGGGTGGACAGTCTATTCTGGAAACACCATATATTTT,CASSLGWTVYSGNTIYF
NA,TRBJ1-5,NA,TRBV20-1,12,TGCAGTGCTAGACAGCTCAATCAGCCCCAGCATTTT,CSARQLNQPQHF
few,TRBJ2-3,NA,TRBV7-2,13,TGTGCCAGCAGCGCCACCACATTAGATACGCAGTATTTT,CASSATTLDTQYF
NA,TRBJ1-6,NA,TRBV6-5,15,TGTGCCAGCAGTTACTCCGGACGGTTGAATTCACCCCTCCACTTT,CASSYSGRLNSPLHF
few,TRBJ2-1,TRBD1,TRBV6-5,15,TGTGCCAGCAGTTCCCGGGACAGGGGGCAGGGTGAGCAGTTCTTC,CASSSRDRGQGEQFF
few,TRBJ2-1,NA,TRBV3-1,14,TGTGCCAGCAGCCAAGAGAGTGGGGGGAATGAGCAGTTCTTC,CASSQESGGNEQFF
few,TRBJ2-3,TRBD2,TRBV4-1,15,TGCGCCAGCAGCCGCCCGGGCGGGGGAGGGGATACGCAGTATTTT,CASSRPGGGGDTQYF
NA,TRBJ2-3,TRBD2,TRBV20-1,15,TGCAGTGCTGGAGGGACTAGCGGGTTCACAGATACGCAGTATTTT,CSAGGTSGFTDTQYF
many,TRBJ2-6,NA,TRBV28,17,TGTGCCAGCAGTCGAACTACCAACAGGGCTGGGGCCAACGTCCTGACTTTC,CASSRTTNRAGANVLTF
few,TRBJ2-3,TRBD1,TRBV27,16,TGTGCCAGCAGTGAATCCCTGACAGGGGATTTGGATACGCAGTATTTT,CASSESLTGDLDTQYF
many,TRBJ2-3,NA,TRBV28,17,TGTGCCAGCAGAACTACATTTATAGCGGTTCGGGGAGATACGCAGTATTTT,CASRTTFIAVRGDTQYF
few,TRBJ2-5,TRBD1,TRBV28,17,TGTGCCAGCAGTTTATTGGCAGGGGGCGTTCATCAAGAGACCCAGTACTTC,CASSLLAGGVHQETQYF
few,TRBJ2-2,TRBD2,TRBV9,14,TGTGCCAGCACCGGACTAGCGAACACCGGGGAGCTGTTTTTT,CASTGLANTGELFF
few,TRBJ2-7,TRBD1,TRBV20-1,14,TGCAGTGCTGGACGAGGGACAGGGGTGGGCGAGCAGTACTTC,CSAGRGTGVGEQYF
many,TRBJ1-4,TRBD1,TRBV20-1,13,TGCAGTGCTCACGGACAGGGCCGGGAAAAACTGTTTTTT,CSAHGQGREKLFF
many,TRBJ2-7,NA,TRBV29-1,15,TGCAGCGTTGAAAAGGCCGGTGACAGTCCCTACGAGCAGTACTTC,CSVEKAGDSPYEQYF
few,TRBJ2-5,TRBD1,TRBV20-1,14,TGCAGTGTATTCTCCGGGACAGGGGTGGAGACCCAGTACTTC,CSVFSGTGVETQYF
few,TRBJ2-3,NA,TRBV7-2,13,TGTGCCAGCAGCTTTATCGCGACAGATACGCAGTATTTT,CASSFIATDTQYF
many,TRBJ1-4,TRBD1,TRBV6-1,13,TGTGCCAGCGGCAGGACAGGGGAGGGAAAACTGTTTTTT,CASGRTGEGKLFF
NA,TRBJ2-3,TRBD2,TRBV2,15,TGTGCCAGCAGCTCCAGAAGCGGGATTCCAGATACGCAGTATTTT,CASSSRSGIPDTQYF
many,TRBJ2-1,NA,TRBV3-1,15,TGTGCCAGCAGCCAATTGCAGGGTATAGAAGATGAGCAGTTCTTC,CASSQLQGIEDEQFF
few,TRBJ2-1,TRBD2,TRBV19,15,TGTGCCAGTATACGGACTAGCGGGTCCTACAATGAGCAGTTCTTC,CASIRTSGSYNEQFF
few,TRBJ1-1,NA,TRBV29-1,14,TGCAGCGTTGACCGGTTCGGGGGCGGCACTGAAGCTTTCTTT,CSVDRFGGGTEAFF
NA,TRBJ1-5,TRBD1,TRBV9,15,TGTGCCAGCACCCGGGACAGGGCGGACAATCAGCCCCAGCATTTT,CASTRDRADNQPQHF
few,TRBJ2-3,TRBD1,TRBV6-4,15,TGTGCCAGCAGTGCCGGACAGGGATTCACAGATACGCAGTATTTT,CASSAGQGFTDTQYF
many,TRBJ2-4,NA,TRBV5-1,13,TGCGCCAGCAGCTTGGAGACAGAAAACATTCAGTACTTC,CASSLETENIQYF
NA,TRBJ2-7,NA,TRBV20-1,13,TGCAGTGCTAGAGATGGGGGGCGCCACGAGCAGTACTTC,CSARDGGRHEQYF
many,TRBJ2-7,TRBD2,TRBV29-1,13,TGCAGCGTTGCTCCTAGCGGGAGTTACGAGCAGTACTTC,CSVAPSGSYEQYF
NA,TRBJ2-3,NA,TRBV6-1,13,TGTGCCAGTCTTAGGGGTCGCACAGATACGCAGTATTTT,CASLRGRTDTQYF
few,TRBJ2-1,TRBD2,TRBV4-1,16,TGCGCCAGCAGCCAAGATCCACTAGCGGGAGTCGGAGAGCAGTTCTTC,CASSQDPLAGVGEQFF
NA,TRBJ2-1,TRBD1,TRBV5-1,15,TGCGCCAGCAGCTGGACAGGGGGCGCCTTAAATGGGCAGTTCTTC,CASSWTGGALNGQFF
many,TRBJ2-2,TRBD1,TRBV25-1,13,TGTGCCAGCCGGGACAGGGTAACCGGGGAGCTGTTTTTT,CASRDRVTGELFF
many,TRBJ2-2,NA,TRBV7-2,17,TGTGCCAGCAGCTTAAGGGGTATCAGGGTAGGCACCGGGGAGCTGTTTTTT,CASSLRGIRVGTGELFF
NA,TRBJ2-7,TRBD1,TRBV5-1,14,TGCGCCAGCAGCTCGACAGGGGACATGTACGAGCAGTACTTC,CASSSTGDMYEQYF
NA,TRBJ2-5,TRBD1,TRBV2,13,TGTGCCAGCAGGGACAGGGGTGGGGAGACCCAGTACTTC,CASRDRGGETQYF
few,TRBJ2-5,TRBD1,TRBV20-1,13,TGCAGTGCTGGGACAGGGGGCGTGGAGACCCAGTACTTC,CSAGTGGVETQYF
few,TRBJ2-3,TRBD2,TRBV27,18,TGTGCCAGCAGCCGCGGGACTAGCAAGGCCGCAATCACTGGTACGCAGTATTTT,CASSRGTSKAAITGTQYF
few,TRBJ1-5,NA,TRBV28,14,TGTGCCAGCAACAAGAATCCAGGGGTTCAGCCCCAGCATTTT,CASNKNPGVQPQHF
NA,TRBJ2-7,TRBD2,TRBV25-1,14,TGTGCCAGCAGTGGGACTAGCGGGAGCCCCGAGCAGTACTTC,CASSGTSGSPEQYF
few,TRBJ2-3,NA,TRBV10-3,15,TGTGCCATCAGTGACCCCTCGGCGGGATCCGATACGCAGTATTTT,CAISDPSAGSDTQYF
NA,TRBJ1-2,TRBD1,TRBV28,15,TGTGCCAGCAGCCCAACCACAGGGGCTAACTATGGCTACACCTTC,CASSPTTGANYGYTF
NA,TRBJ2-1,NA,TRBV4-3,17,TGCGCCAGCAGCCGCCTCGGCTCGGGAGATCAAGGAGTTGAGCAGTTCTTC,CASSRLGSGDQGVEQFF
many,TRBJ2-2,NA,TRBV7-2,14,TGTGCCAGCAGCTTAGAAGTGAACACCGGGGAGCTGTTTTTT,CASSLEVNTGELFF
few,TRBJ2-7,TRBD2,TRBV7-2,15,TGTGCCAGCAGCCGCCAAGGGACTAGCGCCTACGAGCAGTACTTC,CASSRQGTSAYEQYF
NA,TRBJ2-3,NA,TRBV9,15,TGTGCCAGCAGCGTAGCTATGCGGTCCACAGATACGCAGTATTTT,CASSVAMRSTDTQYF